The rows below give T cell receptor beta chains drawn from one sample of a study of shared T cell receptors in the human thymus. Libraries were prepared by immunoSEQ multiplex PCR; TCRdb keeps only in-frame clonotypes and omits some of them. The data hold approximately 400,000 clones, with approximately 95% observed a single time. The source material was thymocytes. The receptors originated from a human donor. CDR3s include the opening cysteine and the closing phenylalanine or tryptophan. Fields, in order: V gene, D gene, J gene, clone size, CDR3 DNA, CDR3 protein. D genes are given only for firm matches. Expanded clones are given a class, and other clones once, few, many or no size at all.

TRBV7-2	TRBD2	TRBJ2-7	NA	TGTGCCAGCAGCCCCCGGACTAGCGGGAGTTTTTCCCTGTACGAGCAGTACTTC	CASSPRTSGSFSLYEQYF
TRBV28	NA	TRBJ1-1	NA	TGTGCCAGCAGGCCCGTGTCGGGGCCGAAATCGAACACTGAAGCTTTCTTT	CASRPVSGPKSNTEAFF
TRBV28	NA	TRBJ1-3	NA	TGTGCCAGTTCCGGGACAACGTCTGGAAACACCATATATTTT	CASSGTTSGNTIYF
TRBV5-4	NA	TRBJ1-5	once	TGTGCCAGCAGTTTAGACGGGATCCCCAAGGAGCCCCAGCATTTT	CASSLDGIPKEPQHF
TRBV2	NA	TRBJ2-1	few	TGTGCCAGCAGCCGGGCATCGAATGAGCAGTTCTTC	CASSRASNEQFF
TRBV7-3	NA	TRBJ2-5	NA	TGTGCCAGCAGCCCAAGGAGAGGCAAAGAGACCCAGTACTTC	CASSPRRGKETQYF
TRBV14	TRBD2	TRBJ2-7	once	TGTGCCAGCAGCCTTGGTAGGCTAGCGGGAGTCGAGCAGTACTTC	CASSLGRLAGVEQYF
TRBV5-4	NA	TRBJ2-5	NA	TGTGCCAGCAGCGACGCACAGGGCCAAGAGACCCAGTACTTC	CASSDAQGQETQYF
TRBV5-1	NA	TRBJ2-7	NA	TGCGCCAGCAGCCCGACGCTAAGGACACCCCGCTCCTACGAGCAGTACTTC	CASSPTLRTPRSYEQYF
TRBV18	TRBD2	TRBJ2-1	NA	TGTGCCAGCTCACGTGGGACTAGGAACAATGAGCAGTTCTTC	CASSRGTRNNEQFF
TRBV7-3	NA	TRBJ2-5	NA	TGTGCCAGCAGCCAACAAGCGTACAGGGCCTCGATGGGACAAGAGACCCAGTACTTC	CASSQQAYRASMGQETQYF
TRBV15	TRBD2	TRBJ2-5	NA	TGTGCCACCAGCAGAGCGGTGGTAGCGGGAGTAGAGACCCAGTACTTC	CATSRAVVAGVETQYF
TRBV25-1	NA	TRBJ2-6	NA	TGTGCCAGCAGCGACGACAGGCCCACCGGTGGGGCCAACGTCCTGACTTTC	CASSDDRPTGGANVLTF
TRBV28	NA	TRBJ1-1	NA	TGTGCCAGCAGTTTGGGGGTCCACAACACTGAAGCTTTCTTT	CASSLGVHNTEAFF
TRBV29-1	NA	TRBJ1-1	NA	TGCAGCGGAGTATACAGGGTTTTATCGGGAAAAAACACTGAAGCTTTCTTT	CSGVYRVLSGKNTEAFF
TRBV7-8	TRBD2	TRBJ2-1	NA	TGTGCCAGCAGCTTTATCGGGAGCGGGAGGGCCTGGGAGCAGTTCTTC	CASSFIGSGRAWEQFF
TRBV4-2	TRBD1	TRBJ1-6	NA	TGTGCCAGCAGCCAAGATTCCCCGGACAGGGGACCCCTCCACTTT	CASSQDSPDRGPLHF
TRBV30	NA	TRBJ2-6	once	TGTGCCTGGAGTGTAGGCATCTCTGGGGCCAACGTCCTGACTTTC	CAWSVGISGANVLTF
TRBV7-9	NA	TRBJ2-5	NA	TGTGCCAGCAGCTTAGAGGCTTCCCGGGAGACCCAGTACTTC	CASSLEASRETQYF
TRBV6-1	NA	TRBJ1-5	few	TGTGCCAGCAGTGACCAGGGAAGTGGGAACAATCAGCCCCAGCATTTT	CASSDQGSGNNQPQHF
TRBV27	TRBD2	TRBJ2-7	NA	TGTGCCAGCACCAAATCCCGGGCCGCGCTCGGGGGGTACTACGAGCAGTACTTC	CASTKSRAALGGYYEQYF
TRBV19	NA	TRBJ2-7	NA	TGTGCCAGTAGTATAGCTGGGGGAAGCTCCTACGAGCAGTACTTC	CASSIAGGSSYEQYF
TRBV4-1	NA	TRBJ1-1	NA	TGCGCCAGCAGCCAAGATTCCGGGGACACTGAAGCTTTCTTT	CASSQDSGDTEAFF
TRBV5-1	NA	TRBJ1-5	NA	TGCGCCAGCAGCTTGATGCCCGATTTCAGCAATCAGCCCCAGCATTTT	CASSLMPDFSNQPQHF
TRBV19	TRBD1	TRBJ2-1	NA	TGTGCCAGTGGGGACAGGGAGTGGGGGGCCAATGAGCAGTTCTTC	CASGDREWGANEQFF
TRBV28	NA	TRBJ2-1	NA	TGTGCCAGCAGCCACGACGACTATCCCAATGAGCAGTTCTTC	CASSHDDYPNEQFF
TRBV7-2	TRBD2	TRBJ2-7	NA	TGTGCCAGCAGCTTTGAACTAGCGCACTACTACGAGCAGTACTTC	CASSFELAHYYEQYF
TRBV11-2	NA	TRBJ1-1	NA	TGTGCCAGCAGCTTTTCCCGGGCCGAAGCTTTCTTT	CASSFSRAEAFF
TRBV19	NA	TRBJ1-5	NA	TGTGCCAGTAGTCCTACAGGACATAGCAATCAGCCCCAGCATTTT	CASSPTGHSNQPQHF
TRBV11-2	TRBD1	TRBJ2-7	NA	TGTGCCAGCAGCTTAGTAGGGAGACAGGGAAGTAAGAGCTCCTACGAGCAGTACTTC	CASSLVGRQGSKSSYEQYF
TRBV10-3	NA	TRBJ2-7	few	TGTGCCATCAGTGAGTGGGGGACAGGGCGGGCTAGCGGGGCCTACGAGCAGTACTTC	CAISEWGTGRASGAYEQYF
TRBV7-8	NA	TRBJ2-7	NA	TGTGCCAGCAGCCACAGACAGGACTACGAGCAGTACTTC	CASSHRQDYEQYF
TRBV14	NA	TRBJ2-3	NA	TGTGCCAGCAGCCAAATTTTGTCGAGCACAGATACGCAGTATTTT	CASSQILSSTDTQYF
TRBV6-4	TRBD2	TRBJ2-5	NA	TGTGCCAGCAGTGCCCTAGCGGGCCCCCAAGAGACCCAGTACTTC	CASSALAGPQETQYF
TRBV5-1	NA	TRBJ2-7	NA	TGCGCCAGCAGCATGCAGGATCCTACCTACGAGCAGTACTTC	CASSMQDPTYEQYF
TRBV5-1	TRBD1	TRBJ2-7	NA	TGCGCCAGCACCCCAGGGACAGGGGGTTTCGAGCAGTACTTC	CASTPGTGGFEQYF
TRBV27	NA	TRBJ1-2	NA	TGTGCCAGCAGTTTCCTCCCCGCAGGATGTGGAGGCTACACCTTC	CASSFLPAGCGGYTF
TRBV29-1	NA	TRBJ2-7	NA	TGCAGCGTTGATGCGCATGGCGAGCAGTACTTC	CSVDAHGEQYF
TRBV15	NA	TRBJ1-2	once	TGTGCCACCAGCAGAGTCGCCCTACCGTGGGCCAGGTGGGGCTACACCTTC	CATSRVALPWARWGYTF
TRBV27	NA	TRBJ2-7	once	TGTGCCAGCAGTTTATCGGGTAGGGTTCCCCCCGGAGAGCAGTACTTC	CASSLSGRVPPGEQYF
TRBV14	NA	TRBJ2-1	NA	TGTGCCAGCAGCCAAGATTGGGGGCCGGGGATCTACAATGAGCAGTTCTTC	CASSQDWGPGIYNEQFF
TRBV2	NA	TRBJ1-5	NA	TGTGCCAGCAGTGAAACAGGGAGGAATCAGCCCCAGCATTTT	CASSETGRNQPQHF
TRBV2	NA	TRBJ2-2	NA	TGTGCCAGCAGTGAAGCGCCTAGGCTTTCGGTTGAGCTGTTTTTT	CASSEAPRLSVELFF
TRBV19	NA	TRBJ1-1	NA	TGTGCCAGTAGTATGACCCAATGGCCAGGGGAGGGGATGAACACTGAAGCTTTCTTT	CASSMTQWPGEGMNTEAFF
TRBV12-5	NA	TRBJ2-4	NA	TGTGCTAGTGGTTTGGCGGGGTGCATTCAGTACTTC	CASGLAGCIQYF
TRBV4-1	NA	TRBJ2-5	NA	TGCGCCAGCAGCCAAGAGTCCTACCCCGTCCAAGAGACCCAGTACTTC	CASSQESYPVQETQYF
TRBV6-4	TRBD1	TRBJ2-7	NA	TGTGCCAGCAGCCGGGACAGGGGATACGAGCAGTACTTC	CASSRDRGYEQYF
TRBV4-1	TRBD2	TRBJ2-3	NA	TGCGCCAGCAGCCAGAACGGACTAGCGGGAGGGGGGGATACGCAGTATTTT	CASSQNGLAGGGDTQYF
TRBV29-1	TRBD2	TRBJ2-5	NA	TGCAGCGTTGGGCCCTGGGCTAGCGGCCAAGAGACCCAGTACTTC	CSVGPWASGQETQYF
TRBV5-1	TRBD2	TRBJ2-1	NA	TGCGCCAGCAGCACCGAAGCGGGACCGTGGGTGGATGAGCAGTTCTTC	CASSTEAGPWVDEQFF
TRBV2	TRBD2	TRBJ2-5	NA	TGTGCCAGCAGTCCAGATCAAGCGGGAGCACAAGAGACCCAGTACTTC	CASSPDQAGAQETQYF
TRBV14	NA	TRBJ1-2	NA	TGTGCCAGCAGCCAAGATGGGAGATATGGCTACACCTTC	CASSQDGRYGYTF
TRBV27	TRBD2	TRBJ2-3	NA	TGTGCCAGTCGGGGACTAACTACAGATACGCAGTATTTT	CASRGLTTDTQYF
TRBV5-1	TRBD2	TRBJ2-1	NA	TGCGCCAGCACCGACCGCCCGGGACTAGCGGGAGGAGGTGGGTTCTTC	CASTDRPGLAGGGGFF
TRBV28	TRBD2	TRBJ2-3	NA	TGTGCCAGCAGTTTGGAACGACTAGCGGGAGCCCGAGGCGGGCCAAGCACAGATACGCAGTATTTT	CASSLERLAGARGGPSTDTQYF